The 6 T cell receptor beta chains presented below share a single source sample, sequenced in a study of beta chain features in type 1 diabetes. These receptors' antigens are unknown. Broader study findings: Researchers report that Type 1 diabetes patients had moderately but significantly shorter TCRB CDR3s across all four CD4+ subsets.

Of the isolated RNA, all was reverse transcribed, and so the sequenced material was expressed TCRB transcripts. Sequenced by immunoSEQ multiplex PCR; TCRdb stores in-frame clones only, minus some. Of nearly 350,000 clones listed, about a tenth are singletons. The sequenced material came from central memory CD4+ T cells from blood. Receptors were obtained from a man in his thirties or forties with type 1 diabetes.

V usage is TRBV9 and J usage is TRBJ2-7; D call uncertain. CDR3 size: 13 residues. Deletions cut 0 bases from V and 5 bases from J, with 9 bases between. CDR1 and CDR2 from the germline V gene are SGDLS and YYNGEE. In nucleotides, the CDR3 is TGTGCCAGCAGCGTAGACGAGATCCACGAGCAGTACTTC. Translated, it gives CASSVDEIHEQYF.

This chain joins TRBV6-1 and TRBJ2-2; 11 bases fit TRBD1. CDR1 and CDR2 from the germline V gene are MNHNS and SASEGT. With 3 bases clipped from V and 14 bases from J, the junction kept 5 bases outside the gene matches. The length of the CDR3 is 13 residues. DNA for the CDR3: TGTGCCAGCAGTGATACCGGGACAGGGGGACTGTTTTTT. It translates to CASSDTGTGGLFF.

This clone has ten or more counts. This rearrangement joins TRBV5-1 to TRBJ2-3; D ambiguous. Per germline, CDR1 SGHRS and CDR2 YFSETQ. V gave up 2 bases and J gave up 2 bases, with 9 bases separating them. The CDR3 loop spans 14 amino acids. The CDR3 spells CASSLRPDTDTQYF. The CDR3, as DNA: TGCGCCAGCAGCTTAAGACCAGACACAGATACGCAGTATTTT. Looking up the rest from reference TRBV5-1 and TRBJ2-3 gives the full variable domain: KAGVTQTPRYLIKTRGQQVTLSCSPISGHRSVSWYQQTPGQGLQFLFEYFSETQRNKGNFPGRFSGRQFSNSRSEMNVSTLELGDSALYLCASSLRPDTDTQYFGPGTRLTVL.

This clone was seen a handful of times. The J gene is TRBJ1-1, the V gene TRBV5-4, with D perhaps TRBD1 (6 bases). CDR1 is SGHNT, CDR2 YYREEE, per germline (reference sequence). The CDR3 sequence is 13 residues long. Trimming stripped 2 bases from V and 6 bases from J, with 11 bases between. CDR3 nucleotides: TGTGCCAGCAGCTTAACACAGGGCGCTGAAGCTTTCTTT. Encoded protein: CASSLTQGAEAFF.

This chain links TRBV28 with TRBJ1-6, with no clear D. From germline, CDR1 is MDHEN and CDR2 SYDVKM. With 6 bases removed from V and 0 bases from J, the gap between germline ends came to 3 bases. The CDR3 has 13 residues. This chain's CDR3 is CASRDSYNSPLHF. CDR3 bases: TGTGCCAGCAGGGACTCCTATAATTCACCCCTCCACTTT.

The J gene is TRBJ2-5, the V gene TRBV11-2; D is ambiguous. Trimming removed 3 bases from V and 5 bases from J, with 13 bases in between. Germline assignment: CDR1 SGHAT and CDR2 FQNNGV. There are 14 residues in the CDR3. CDR3 nucleotides: TGTGCCAGCAGCTTTAGTGTAGGTACGGAGACCCAGTACTTC. Protein: CASSFSVGTETQYF.